This TCR beta chain was retrieved from a study of blood T cell repertoires in COVID-19. Losses at the gene ends were 1 base for V and 4 bases for J; bases not matched to a gene: 9. The CDR3 is made up of 16 amino acids. In germline, CDR1 is SGHDT, CDR2 YYEEEE. The protocol was immunoSEQ multiplex PCR, while the TCRdb copy is restricted to in-frame clones and leaves out a portion. The table records some 80,000 clones, approximately 82% of them present only once. Sequenced: peripheral blood. V usage is TRBV5-6 and J usage is TRBJ2-7; 9 bases agree with TRBD2. This receptor was obtained from an older woman with acute or convalescent COVID-19. CDR3 loop: CASSLYAGGPGYEQYF. DNA of the CDR3: TGTGCCAGCAGCTTGTACGCGGGAGGGCCGGGTTACGAGCAGTACTTC.